This paragraph reports one T cell receptor beta chain. The antigen remains unidentified. Different DNA sequences within this sample yield the same CDR3. Method: immunoSEQ multiplex PCR; TCRdb's copy keeps in-frame clones and lacks some. Of 9,500 or so clones listed, 80% to 85% were seen once; the top ten hold around an eighth. This entry is derived from a study of chemoradiotherapy in HPV16-positive cancers. Study-level information: Functional T-cell assays on two HPV16-positive patients' cells defined candidate HPV-specific clones and common TCR motifs. Study-wide results and limits: Non-HPV-specific T cells did not expand in tumors during treatment, whereas candidate HPV-specific clones and E7-related motifs did.

CDR3 length: 11 residues. J gave up 3 bases and V 7 bases, and 2 bases lay outside the gene matches. Germline lookup yields CDR1 SQVTM and CDR2 ANQGSEA. The V call is TRBV29-1, the J call TRBJ2-7; 8 bases are a match to TRBD1. The receptor was derived from a human donor with HPV-associated anogenital cancer. This specimen was tumor tissue, taken from a patient who underwent chemoradiotherapy. CDR3 residues: CSAGQGYEQYF. The CDR3, as DNA: TGCAGCGCCGGACAGGGCTACGAGCAGTACTTC.